The present T cell receptor (beta chain) was sequenced within a study of control samples from healthy donors and cancer patients. Measured with immunoSEQ multiplex PCR; TCRdb has only the in-frame clones, and not every one. Here the sample spans 150,000 or so clones, about 93% being singletons. The germline gives CDR1 GTSNPN, CDR2 SVGIG (reference sequence). V dropped 1 base and J dropped 1 base, with 7 bases sitting between them. The CDR3 extends over 14 amino acids. Source material: blood. This clonotype originated in a woman aged 55-70 years in good health. The gene calls are TRBV30 and TRBJ2-2; D might be TRBD1 (5 bases). Here the CDR3 DNA reads TGTGCCTGGAGTGGGACACTGAACACCGGGGAGCTGTTTTTT. Its translation: CAWSGTLNTGELFF.